Shown below are 22 T cell receptor beta chains from a single sample sequenced in a study of T cells in tuberculosis. The data were produced by immunoSEQ multiplex PCR, yet TCRdb's version contains in-frame clones alone and is incomplete. Among about 88,000 clones listed, approximately 91% were seen once. After thawing and overnight rest, PBMC were stained with GMM-loaded CD1B tetramer, viability dye and anti-CD3 for sorting. C32 glucose monomycolate from Rhodococcus equi was loaded onto the CD1B tetramers. Sequenced: CD1b-GMM tetramer-negative cells sorted from PBMCs. These receptors all stem from an adult woman with latent tuberculosis.

The chain is built from TRBV5-1 and TRBJ1-4; possible D gene TRBD1, 5 bases. The CDR3 contains 15 residues. Per germline, CDR1 SGHRS and CDR2 YFSETQ. V lost 7 bases to trimming and J lost 7 bases, with 20 bases between them. The CDR3 DNA is TGCGCCAGCCGGAGGGTTGGGGGAGAGGGTGAAAAACTGTTTTTT. It specifies CASRRVGGEGEKLFF.

The V gene is TRBV5-1, the J gene TRBJ2-1; 7 nucleotides match TRBD1. Germline assignment: CDR1 SGHRS and CDR2 YFSETQ. The ends lost 4 bases at V and 6 bases at J; junction bases unmatched: 10. CDR3 length: 15 amino acids. The CDR3 bases are TGCGCCAGCAGCATAACAACCGGGACAGTCAATGAGCAGTTCTTC. Protein sequence: CASSITTGTVNEQFF.

This chain connects TRBV6-6 to TRBJ1-2; D ambiguous. The germline V gene has CDR1 MNHNY and CDR2 SVGAGI (reference sequence). The CDR3 has 13 residues. V lost 4 bases, J lost 3 bases, and 9 bases lay in between. The chain's CDR3 is CASSFDTDYGYTF. DNA for the CDR3: TGTGCCAGCAGTTTCGACACGGACTATGGCTACACCTTC.

The chain has TRBV19 and TRBJ2-2; D unresolved. Between the trimmed V and J ends, which lost 9 bases and 2 bases, there was a span of 13 bases. Germline CDR1 reads LNHDA; CDR2 reads SQIVND (reference sequence). The CDR3 consists of 14 residues. Written as DNA, the CDR3 is TGTGCCAGCACCTCATTCCTAAACACCGGGGAGCTGTTTTTT. As protein: CASTSFLNTGELFF.

The chain joins TRBV6-1 to TRBJ1-2; maybe TRBD1 (5 bases). V was pared by 4 bases and J by 4 bases, with 10 bases between. Germline CDR1 is MNHNS and CDR2 is SASEGT. The CDR3 contains 13 residues. The CDR3 region is CASSVLTVYGYTF. The CDR3 DNA follows: TGTGCCAGCAGTGTATTGACAGTCTATGGCTACACCTTC.

V usage is TRBV6-5 and J usage is TRBJ1-1; D unresolved. Germline CDR1 is MNHEY and CDR2 is SVGAGI. V lost 4 bases, J lost 5 bases, and 11 bases lay in between. The CDR3 runs to 13 residues. CDR3 amino acids: CASSWTPGTEAFF. CDR3 in DNA: TGTGCCAGCAGTTGGACTCCGGGAACTGAAGCTTTCTTT.

V and J are TRBV6-5 and TRBJ1-2, with TRBD1 matching 8 bases. Germline lookup yields CDR1 MNHEY and CDR2 SVGAGI. The CDR3 is made up of 16 amino acids. The V and J ends lost 2 bases and 3 bases, in that order; junction bases with no gene match: 8. CDR3 nucleotides: TGTGCCAGCAGTTACCACACCAAACAGGGGGACTATGGCTACACCTTC. Encoded protein: CASSYHTKQGDYGYTF.

This clone was counted a single time. The chain uses TRBV25-1 and TRBJ2-3, with D possibly TRBD1 on 5 matching bases. The CDR3 covers 13 residues. The V and J ends lost 8 bases and 3 bases respectively, with 12 bases between them. Per germline, CDR1 MGHDK and CDR2 SYGVNS. The CDR3 protein is CASAPGLTDTQYF. The CDR3 DNA reads TGTGCCAGCGCACCAGGGCTTACAGATACGCAGTATTTT. The full variable domain, completed using reference TRBV25-1 and TRBJ2-3, is EADIYQTPRYLVIGTGKKITLECSQTMGHDKMYWYQQDPGMELHLIHYSYGVNSTEKGDLSSESTVSRIRTEHFPLTLESARPSHTSQYLCASAPGLTDTQYFGPGTRLTVL.

The gene calls are TRBV15 and TRBJ1-2; the D gene is possibly TRBD1 (5 bases). V was shortened by 5 bases and J by 2 bases, with 6 bases between the two germline ends. Germline V gene sequence: CDR1 LNHNV, CDR2 YYDKDF (reference sequence). The CDR3 is made up of 12 amino acids. DNA of the CDR3: TGTGCCACCAGCGGGGCCAACTATGGCTACACCTTC. It specifies CATSGANYGYTF.

This chain connects TRBV10-3 to TRBJ2-7, with a weak D call TRBD2 (5 bases). Trimming removed 8 bases at V and 5 bases at J, with 19 bases between. This CDR3 spans 14 amino acids. Germline CDR1 is ENHRY and CDR2 is SYGVKD. CDR3 nucleotide sequence: TGTGCCATCTCAAGCGGCGGTTCGATCGACGAGCAGTACTTC. As protein: CAISSGGSIDEQYF.

The chain is built from TRBV4-1 and TRBJ1-1; D is unclear. The CDR3 contains 15 residues. V shed 4 bases and J shed 0 bases, with 12 bases lying between them. Germline lookup yields CDR1 MGHRA and CDR2 YSYEKL. Here the CDR3 reads CASSRREVMNTEAFF. CDR3 nucleotide sequence: TGCGCCAGCAGCCGACGGGAGGTCATGAACACTGAAGCTTTCTTT.

This chain uses TRBV6-6 with TRBJ2-2, with D maybe TRBD2 (6 bases). Germline CDR1 is MNHNY and CDR2 is SVGAGI (reference sequence). The CDR3 has 15 amino acids. V lost 3 bases to trimming and J lost 6 bases, with 14 bases between them. This CDR3 is CASSYFGGMAGELFF. CDR3 nucleotide sequence: TGTGCCAGCAGTTATTTCGGCGGGATGGCCGGGGAGCTGTTTTTT.

The chain carries TRBV9 and TRBJ1-4; D ambiguous. CDR1 SGDLS and CDR2 YYNGEE come from the germline V gene. This CDR3 contains 17 residues. The V and J ends lost 7 bases and 8 bases respectively, with 27 bases between them. CDR3 loop: CASRPPGQRDPNEKLFF. CDR3 coding DNA: TGTGCCAGCCGCCCTCCGGGTCAAAGAGACCCCAACGAAAAACTGTTTTTT.

The CDR3 protein is CASSIDRGLEQFF. The CDR3 DNA sequence: TGTGCCAGTAGTATAGACAGGGGGCTTGAGCAGTTCTTC. V and J are TRBV19 and TRBJ2-1; TRBD1 matches at 8 bases. V shed 0 bases and J 9 bases; nucleotides not matched to a gene: 1. This CDR3 is 13 amino acids long. From germline, CDR1 is LNHDA and CDR2 SQIVND (reference sequence).

The rearrangement joins TRBV12-5 to TRBJ1-4; tentative D call: TRBD1 (6 bases). V dropped 6 bases and J dropped 8 bases, with 19 bases sitting between them. Germline V gives CDR1 LGHNT, CDR2 FRNRAP. The length of the CDR3 is 15 residues. The DNA for the CDR3 is TGTGCTAGTGGCGCCAACAGGGAGTTGGGGGAAAAACTGTTTTTT. Amino acid sequence: CASGANRELGEKLFF. Using reference TRBV12-5 and TRBJ1-4 for the parts outside the CDR3, the full variable domain is DARVTQTPRHKVTEMGQEVTMRCQPILGHNTVFWYRQTMMQGLELLAYFRNRAPLDDSGMPKDRFSAEMPDATLATLKIQPSEPRDSAVYFCASGANRELGEKLFFGSGTQLSVL.

The V and J genes are TRBV5-4 and TRBJ2-2; a possible D gene is TRBD1 (6 bases). Germline V gives CDR1 SGHNT, CDR2 YYREEE (reference sequence). The CDR3 extends over 16 amino acids. Trimming took 0 bases from V and 5 from J, leaving 14 bases between them. For the CDR3, the DNA is TGTGCCAGCAGCTTGGGCGTACAGGACAGAACCGGGGAGCTGTTTTTT. It codes for CASSLGVQDRTGELFF.

The chain uses TRBV6-1 and TRBJ2-6; TRBD1 agrees at 9 bases. The CDR3 is 18 residues long. Unmatched junction bases numbered 9, after V lost 3 bases and J lost 3 bases. In germline, CDR1 is MNHNS, CDR2 SASEGT. For the CDR3, the DNA is TGTGCCAGCAGTGATACCGGGACAGGGAATGGTGGGGCCAACGTCCTGACTTTC. It is translated as CASSDTGTGNGGANVLTF.

A single count supports this clone. V gene TRBV19 combines with J gene TRBJ2-5; D gene uncertain. The germline gives CDR1 LNHDA, CDR2 SQIVND (reference sequence). V dropped 3 bases and J dropped 5 bases, with 10 bases sitting between them. The CDR3 consists of 13 residues. This CDR3 reads CASSIQASETQYF. CDR3 DNA sequence: TGTGCCAGTAGTATTCAAGCGTCGGAGACCCAGTACTTC. Complete variable domain (other parts from reference TRBV19 and TRBJ2-5): DGGITQSPKYLFRKEGQNVTLSCEQNLNHDAMYWYRQDPGQGLRLIYYSQIVNDFQKGDIAEGYSVSREKKESFPLTVTSAQKNPTAFYLCASSIQASETQYFGPGTRLLVL.

The chain has TRBV2 and TRBJ2-2; D perhaps matches TRBD2 (6 bases). This CDR3 is 15 amino acids long. In germline, CDR1 is SNHLY, CDR2 FYNNEI. V was cut by 0 bases and J by 6 bases, with 11 bases left in between. CDR3 region: CASSEARGGAGELFF. The CDR3 DNA reads as TGTGCCAGCAGTGAAGCGCGGGGTGGGGCCGGGGAGCTGTTTTTT.

V gene TRBV6-1 combines with J gene TRBJ2-7, with 7 nucleotides matching TRBD1. Germline-derived CDR1 and CDR2 are MNHNS and SASEGT. The CDR3 is 14 residues long. The V and J ends lost 3 bases and 7 bases, in that order; junction bases with no gene match: 9. The CDR3 region is CASSDLQGPGEQYV. The CDR3 DNA is TGTGCCAGCAGTGACCTACAGGGGCCGGGGGAGCAGTACGTC.

V and J are TRBV6-5 and TRBJ2-7; 10 bases line up with TRBD2. The V and J ends lost 9 bases and 3 bases, in that order; junction bases with no gene match: 8. The CDR3 runs to 14 residues. The germline CDR1 and CDR2 sequences are MNHEY and SVGAGI. The CDR3: CASSSSGGFYEQYV. In DNA, the CDR3 is TGTGCCAGTTCAAGTAGCGGGGGGTTCTACGAGCAGTACGTC.

The chain joins TRBV4-1 to TRBJ2-7; 10 nucleotides align to TRBD2. Unmatched junction bases numbered 6, after V lost 4 bases and J lost 0 bases. The CDR3 has 16 residues. The germline V gene encodes CDR1 MGHRA and CDR2 YSYEKL. The CDR3 spells CASSRASGGTSYEQYF. In DNA, the CDR3 is TGCGCCAGCAGCCGAGCTAGCGGGGGTACCTCCTACGAGCAGTACTTC.